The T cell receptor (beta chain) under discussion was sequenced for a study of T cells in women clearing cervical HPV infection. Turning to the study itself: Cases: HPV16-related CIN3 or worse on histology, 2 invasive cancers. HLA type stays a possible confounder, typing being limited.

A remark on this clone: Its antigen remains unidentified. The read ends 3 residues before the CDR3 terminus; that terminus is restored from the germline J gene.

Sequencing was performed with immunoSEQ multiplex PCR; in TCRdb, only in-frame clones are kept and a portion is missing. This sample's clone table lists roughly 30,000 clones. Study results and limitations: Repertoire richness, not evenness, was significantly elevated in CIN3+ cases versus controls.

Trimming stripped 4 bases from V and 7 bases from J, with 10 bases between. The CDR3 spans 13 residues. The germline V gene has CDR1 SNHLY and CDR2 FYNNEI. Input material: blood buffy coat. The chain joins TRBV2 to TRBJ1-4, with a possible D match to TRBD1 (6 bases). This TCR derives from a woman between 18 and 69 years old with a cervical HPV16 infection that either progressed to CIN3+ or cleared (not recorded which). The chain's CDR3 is CASSVGTREKLFF. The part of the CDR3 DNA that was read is TGTGCCAGCAGTGTCGGGACACGTGAAAAA. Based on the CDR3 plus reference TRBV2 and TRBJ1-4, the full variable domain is EPEVTQTPSHQVTQMGQEVILRCVPISNHLYFYWYRQILGQKVEFLVSFYNNEISEKSEIFDDQFSVERPDGSNFTLKIRSTKLEDSAMYFCASSVGTREKLFFGSGTQLSVL.